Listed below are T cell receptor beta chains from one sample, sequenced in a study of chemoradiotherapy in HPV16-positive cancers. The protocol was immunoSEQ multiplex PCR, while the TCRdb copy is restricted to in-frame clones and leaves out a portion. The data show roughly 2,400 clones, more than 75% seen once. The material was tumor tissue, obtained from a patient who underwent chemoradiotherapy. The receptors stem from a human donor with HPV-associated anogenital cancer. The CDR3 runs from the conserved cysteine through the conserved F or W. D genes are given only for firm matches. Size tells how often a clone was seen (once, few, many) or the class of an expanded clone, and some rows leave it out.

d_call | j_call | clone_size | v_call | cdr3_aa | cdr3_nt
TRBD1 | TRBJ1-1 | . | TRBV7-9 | CASIGQGNTEAFF | TGTGCCAGCATAGGACAGGGGAACACTGAAGCTTTCTTT
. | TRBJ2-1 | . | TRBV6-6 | CASSHPGNEQFF | TGTGCCAGCAGTCACCCGGGAAATGAGCAGTTCTTC
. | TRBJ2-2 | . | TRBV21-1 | CASSKQGNTGELFF | TGTGCCAGCAGCAAACAGGGGAACACCGGGGAGCTGTTTTTT
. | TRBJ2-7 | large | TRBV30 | CACRGTSSYEQYF | TGTGCCTGCCGCGGAACGTCTAGCTACGAGCAGTACTTC
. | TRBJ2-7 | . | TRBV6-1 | CASSEKGDYYEQYF | TGTGCCAGCAGTGAAAAGGGGGATTACTACGAGCAGTACTTC
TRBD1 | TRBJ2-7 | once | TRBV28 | CASSQQGYEQYF | TGTGCCAGCAGCCAACAGGGGTACGAGCAGTACTTC
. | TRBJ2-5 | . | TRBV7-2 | CASSFGGRETQYF | TGTGCCAGCAGCTTCGGCGGCAGGGAGACCCAGTACTTC
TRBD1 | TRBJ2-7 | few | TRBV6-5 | CASSTTGQGAYEQYF | TGTGCCAGCAGTACTACAGGACAGGGAGCCTACGAGCAGTACTTC
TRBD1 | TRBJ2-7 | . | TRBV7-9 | CASSFGTGTEEQYF | TGTGCCAGCAGCTTTGGGACAGGGACGGAGGAGCAGTACTTC
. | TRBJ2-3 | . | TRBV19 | CASSMAGTDTQYF | TGTGCCAGTAGTATGGCGGGCACAGATACGCAGTATTTT
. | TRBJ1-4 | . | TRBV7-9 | CASSFQFEKLFF | TGTGCCAGCAGCTTCCAGTTTGAAAAACTGTTTTTT
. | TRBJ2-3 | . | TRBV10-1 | CASSISGLIEDTQYF | TGCGCCAGCAGTATAAGCGGGTTAATCGAAGATACGCAGTATTTT
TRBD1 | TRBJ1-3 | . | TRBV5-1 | CASSPDRGPGNTIYF | TGCGCCAGCAGCCCGGACAGGGGGCCTGGAAACACCATATATTTT
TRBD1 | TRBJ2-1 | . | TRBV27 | CASSPGTGIYNEQFF | TGTGCCAGCAGTCCAGGGACAGGGATCTACAATGAGCAGTTCTTC
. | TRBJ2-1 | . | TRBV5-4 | CASSRDSLGLYNEQFF | TGTGCCAGCAGCCGGGACTCCCTGGGGCTTTACAATGAGCAGTTCTTC
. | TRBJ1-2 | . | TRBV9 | CASSSETDTNYGYTF | TGTGCCAGCAGTTCCGAGACAGATACTAACTATGGCTACACCTTC
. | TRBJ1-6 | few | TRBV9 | CASSRDNNSPLHF | TGTGCCAGCAGCCGGGACAATAATTCACCCCTCCACTTT
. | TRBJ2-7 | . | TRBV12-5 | CASGPTPGYSYEQYF | TGTGCTAGTGGCCCTACGCCCGGGTACTCCTACGAGCAGTACTTC
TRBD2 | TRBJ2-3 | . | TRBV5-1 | CASSIGTSGSGGLTDTQYF | TGCGCCAGCAGCATCGGGACTAGCGGGTCGGGGGGCCTCACAGATACGCAGTATTTT
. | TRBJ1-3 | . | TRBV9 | CASSTLGVAGNTIYF | TGTGCCAGCAGCACCTTAGGGGTGGCTGGAAACACCATATATTTT
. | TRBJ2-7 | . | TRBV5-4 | CASRAQGFYEQYF | TGTGCCAGCAGGGCCCAGGGGTTTTACGAGCAGTACTTC
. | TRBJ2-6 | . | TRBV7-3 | CASSGNGTLTSRANVLTF | TGTGCCAGCAGCGGCAACGGGACGCTTACAAGTCGGGCCAACGTCCTGACTTTC